This T cell receptor (beta chain) was sequenced for a study of CD8 T cells in ankylosing spondylitis. In regard to this clonotype: The antigen is not known.

Trimming removed 1 base from V and 6 bases from J, with 10 bases in between. Germline values: CDR1 SGHNT, CDR2 YENEEA. This CDR3 is 14 amino acids long. Study-level points and caveats: Typical of ankylosing spondylitis blood, it appeared, was a TCR beta motif of fewer than 10 highly homologous variants.

TCRdb reprocessed the 5' RACE reads via MiXCR and lists one record per CDR3 protein. This repertoire shows some 700,000 distinct CDR3 sequences, around 20% found once; its top ten account for 15% to 20%. The chain couples TRBV11-3 to TRBJ2-1; D could derive from TRBD1 or TRBD2 (5 bases each). The sequencing input was blood, either unsorted or a sorted T cell fraction (not recorded which). The clonotype originates from a male donor with ankylosing spondylitis. CDR3 in amino acids: CASSLGGTPNEQFF. For the CDR3, the DNA is TGTGCCAGCAGCTTAGGAGGGACCCCCAATGAGCAGTTCTTC.